This section outlines one TCR beta chain sequence together with its context. What it recognizes is unknown. These data belong to a study of shared clonotypes between healthy human individuals. Study observations and caveats: For naive CD4 cells, around 5.1% of clonotypes were shared across a handful of donors. Naive subsets, compared against memory subsets, generally had larger estimated richness values.

The donors were all Caucasian adults (living in Nashville, Tennessee). Libraries were prepared by immunoSEQ multiplex PCR; TCRdb keeps only in-frame clonotypes and omits some of them. The sample shows more than 2,000,000 clones, approximately 90% of them seen only once. Sequenced input: naive CD4+ T cells sorted from blood. The subset here: CD45RA+ positively selected. This sequence was found in a young man in good health.

Written as DNA, the CDR3 is TGTGCCAGCAGCCGCCAGGATGAGCAGTTCTTC. This translates into CASSRQDEQFF. This chain joins TRBV6-6 and TRBJ2-1; D gene uncertain. The germline V gene has CDR1 MNHNY and CDR2 SVGAGI (reference sequence). The CDR3 has 11 amino acids. Trimming left V 6 bases short and J 8 bases short, with 8 bases between.